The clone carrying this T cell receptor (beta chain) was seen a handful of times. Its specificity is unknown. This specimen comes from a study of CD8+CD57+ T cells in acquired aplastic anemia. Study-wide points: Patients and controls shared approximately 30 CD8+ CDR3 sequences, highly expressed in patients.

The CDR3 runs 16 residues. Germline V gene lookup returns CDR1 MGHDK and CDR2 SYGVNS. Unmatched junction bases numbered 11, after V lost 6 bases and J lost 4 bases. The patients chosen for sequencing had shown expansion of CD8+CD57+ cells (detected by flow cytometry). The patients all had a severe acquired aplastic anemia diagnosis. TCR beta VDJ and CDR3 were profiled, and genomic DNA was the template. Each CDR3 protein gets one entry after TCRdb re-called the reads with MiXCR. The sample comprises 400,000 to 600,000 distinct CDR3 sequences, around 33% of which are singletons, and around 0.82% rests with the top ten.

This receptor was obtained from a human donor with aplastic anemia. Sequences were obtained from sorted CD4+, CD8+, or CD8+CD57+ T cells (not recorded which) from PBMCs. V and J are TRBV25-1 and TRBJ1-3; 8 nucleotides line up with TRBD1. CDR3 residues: CASSWNRGASGNTIYF. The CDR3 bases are TGTGCCAGCAGCTGGAACAGGGGGGCGTCCGGAAACACCATATATTTT.